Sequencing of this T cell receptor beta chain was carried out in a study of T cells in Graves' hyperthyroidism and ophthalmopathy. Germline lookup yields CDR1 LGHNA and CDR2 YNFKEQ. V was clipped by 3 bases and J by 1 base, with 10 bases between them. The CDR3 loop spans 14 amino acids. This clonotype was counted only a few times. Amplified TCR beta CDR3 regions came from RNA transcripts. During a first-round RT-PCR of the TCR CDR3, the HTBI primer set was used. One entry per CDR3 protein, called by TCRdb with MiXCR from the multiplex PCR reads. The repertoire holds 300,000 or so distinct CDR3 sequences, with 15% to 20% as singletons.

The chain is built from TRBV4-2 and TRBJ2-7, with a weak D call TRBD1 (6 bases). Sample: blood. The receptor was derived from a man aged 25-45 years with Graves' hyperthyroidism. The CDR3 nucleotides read TGTGCCAGCAGCCAGTACAGGGATTCCTACGAGCAGTACTTC. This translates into CASSQYRDSYEQYF.